Listed below are T cell receptor beta chains from one sample, sequenced in a study of shared clonotypes between healthy human individuals. Data came from immunoSEQ multiplex PCR; TCRdb stores just in-frame clones and leaves some out. The sample includes around 600,000 clones, around 96% of them seen just once. Sequenced material: naive CD8+ T cells sorted from blood. The receptor source for this set is a woman under 40 in good health. Both conserved end residues are part of each CDR3. The D gene is left open where the match is weak.

D	V	CDR3
.	TRBV4-2	CASSPRMGQPYEQYF
TRBD2	TRBV28	CASSFGGAQIFYEQYF
.	TRBV28	CASSLFGQMAFF
.	TRBV19	CASKRDIVADEQFF
TRBD2	TRBV13	CASSWVSGSDAYEQYF
.	TRBV27	CASSSEGPYDEQYF
TRBD1	TRBV19	CASSAGTGGAGANVLTF
TRBD1	TRBV27	CASSKGQGIQPQHF
.	TRBV9	CASSVGASEHYEQYF
TRBD2	TRBV27	CASSPFSGSSPYEQYF
.	TRBV6-5	CASRREVNQPQHF
.	TRBV28	CASSFTWRDSNQPQHF
.	TRBV27	CASRLTAINEQFF
.	TRBV2	CASSLVGGSGYGYTF
.	TRBV4-1	CASSQDWTASYEQYF
.	TRBV7-8	CASSGRTAYGYTF
.	TRBV4-1	CASSYDRSSYNEQFF
.	TRBV7-2	CASSSPRVEQYF
.	TRBV13	CASSLGENTEAFF
TRBD1	TRBV28	CASSFGTGDYEQYF
TRBD1	TRBV15	CATSKTGESSYEQYF
.	TRBV20-1	CSVQDNEQFF
.	TRBV29-1	CSALGALGSYEQYF
TRBD1	TRBV28	CASRQITGGRYEQYF
.	TRBV27	CASSSGRGSQPQHF
.	TRBV11-2	CASSLSFSGRNYGYTF
.	TRBV10-2	CASSELVERSYEQYF
TRBD1	TRBV13	CASSQGARGYTF
TRBD2	TRBV7-9	CASVGTSFHEQFF
.	TRBV5-6	CASSYISEAGGSPLHF
.	TRBV20-1	CSAREGAEQYF
.	TRBV5-1	CASSWDISYEQYF
TRBD1	TRBV6-9	CASSYRGTGSYEQYF
TRBD2	TRBV19	CASSIRAGAGPTYEQYF
.	TRBV13	CASSSIQGNTEAFF
TRBD2	TRBV9	CASSAGTSGSYEQYF
.	TRBV5-6	CASSLNSYTYNEQFF
TRBD1	TRBV9	CASSHARDRAFGYTF
TRBD1	TRBV28	CASSLLGQGASDTQYF